This T cell receptor beta chain appears in the sequencing data of a study of graft-versus-host responses after intestinal transplantation. Across the study: The transplants performed in recipients were multivisceral, liver-intestinal, or isolated intestinal. Among the recipients, all got anti-thymocyte globulin induction and then tacrolimus and steroids for about 3 years.

Some clones are missing from TCRdb's copy, which holds only in-frame ones; the method was immunoSEQ multiplex PCR. The table has around 100,000 clones, 91% seen once. Study results and limitations: Investigators detected GvH clones in recipient marrow, with some emerging earlier in ileum or blood. Association was observed between peak circulating GvH clone levels and early post-transplant HvG declines.

Concerning this clone itself: Its specificity is not known.

This CDR3 comprises 14 residues. Germline values: CDR1 WSHSY, CDR2 SAAADI. The V gene end was trimmed by 10 bases and the J gene end by 0 bases; junction bases not matched to a gene: 6. The clonotype originates from a human donor who was the organ donor for an intestinal transplant. The rearrangement uses TRBV10-2 and TRBJ2-3, with 8 bases matching TRBD1. The specimen comprised unstimulated CD4+ T cells sorted from spleen or lymph node cells, sampled before transplant. CDR3 residues: CATRTGTSTDTQYF. The CDR3 nucleotides read TGCGCCACCCGGACAGGGACTAGCACAGATACGCAGTATTTT.